This T cell receptor (beta chain) was identified during a study of neoadjuvant anti-PD-1 for oral cavity cancer. Overall study context: Non-progressing patients received a fourth nivolumab dose near day 43, then surgery on days 50-56.

This clone appeared a few times. These newly diagnosed stage II-IVA oral cavity squamous cell carcinoma patients had no prior systemic or radiation treatment. Tumor libraries mostly used 4.8 ug genomic DNA, two replicates each. Here immunoSEQ multiplex PCR was the method, and the copy in TCRdb shows in-frame clones only, minus some. The sample yields under 8,500 clones, around 60% seen once. The ends were cut back, 6 bases at V and 3 bases at J, with 11 bases in the middle. CDR1 and CDR2 from the germline V gene are MNHEY and SMNVEV (reference sequence). The CDR3 loop spans 13 amino acids. Sequenced here: tumor tissue, sampled before nivolumab (anti-PD-1) treatment. This receptor was identified in a person between 40 and 79 years old with oral cavity squamous cell carcinoma. The genes are TRBV27 and TRBJ1-2; D is unresolved. The CDR3 DNA reads as TGTGCCAGCAGGGGTGATGAGGACTATGGCTACACCTTC. Protein sequence: CASRGDEDYGYTF.